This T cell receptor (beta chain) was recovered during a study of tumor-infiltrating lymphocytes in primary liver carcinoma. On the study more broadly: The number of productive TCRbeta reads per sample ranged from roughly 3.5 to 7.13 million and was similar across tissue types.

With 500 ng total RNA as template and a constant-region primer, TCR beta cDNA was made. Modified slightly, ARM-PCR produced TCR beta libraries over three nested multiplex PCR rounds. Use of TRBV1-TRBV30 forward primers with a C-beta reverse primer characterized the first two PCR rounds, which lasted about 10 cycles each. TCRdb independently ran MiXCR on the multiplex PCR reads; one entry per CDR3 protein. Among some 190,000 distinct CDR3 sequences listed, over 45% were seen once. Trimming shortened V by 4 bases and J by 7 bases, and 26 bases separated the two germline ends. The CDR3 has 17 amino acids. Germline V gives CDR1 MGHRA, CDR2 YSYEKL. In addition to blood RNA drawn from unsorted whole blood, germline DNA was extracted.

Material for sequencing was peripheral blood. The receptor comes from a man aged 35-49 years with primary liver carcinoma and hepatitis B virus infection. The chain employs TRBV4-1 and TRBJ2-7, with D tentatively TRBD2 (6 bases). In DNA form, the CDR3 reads TGCGCCAGCAGCCTTAAGTGGTTAGCCGGAGGGATGAGTGAGCAGTACTTC. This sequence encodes CASSLKWLAGGMSEQYF.